Shown below are 10 T cell receptor beta chains from a single sample sequenced in a study of CD8 T cells in ankylosing spondylitis. TCRdb reanalysed the 5' RACE reads using MiXCR and keeps one entry per CDR3 protein. The sample has about 400,000 distinct CDR3 sequences; approximately 20% are singletons. The sample was blood, either unsorted or a sorted T cell fraction (not recorded which). The source of these receptors is a male donor with ankylosing spondylitis or in good health (not recorded which).

This clonotype was counted between two and nine times. The chain combines TRBV2 with TRBJ1-2; D unclear. Germline assignment: CDR1 SNHLY and CDR2 FYNNEI. Trimming took 2 bases from V and 2 from J, leaving 12 bases between them. The CDR3 is 15 residues long. The CDR3 coding sequence is TGTGCCAGCAGTGAAATGCCGGGGTCAAACTATGGCTACACCTTC. This sequence encodes CASSEMPGSNYGYTF.

This clonotype has a handful of counts. This chain connects TRBV29-1 to TRBJ2-7, with 10 bases that match TRBD2. Per the germline V gene, CDR1 is SQVTM and CDR2 is ANQGSEA. The V and J ends lost 6 bases and 6 bases, in that order; junction bases with no gene match: 14. This CDR3 has 15 amino acids. The CDR3, as DNA: TGCAGCGTATGGGCCTTAGCGGGGGGCAGTGGCGAGCAGTACTTC. Translating it yields CSVWALAGGSGEQYF.

The J gene is TRBJ1-5, the V gene TRBV5-8; D is unclear. Germline V gene sequence: CDR1 SGHTS, CDR2 YDEGEE. V was pared by 0 bases and J by 2 bases, with 9 bases between. The CDR3 covers 15 residues. Here the CDR3 DNA reads TGTGCCAGCAGCTTGGAGGGTACGGGCAATCAGCCCCAGCATTTT. Amino acid sequence: CASSLEGTGNQPQHF.

The chain employs TRBV7-6 and TRBJ1-1; D gene uncertain. CDR3 length: 14 amino acids. The V gene lost 1 base and the J gene lost 8 bases, with 14 bases spanning the gap. Germline CDR1 reads SGHVS; CDR2 reads FNYEAQ. CDR3 in DNA: TGTGCCAGCAGCTTAGAACGGTCAAGCGTGGAAGCTTTCTTT. It specifies CASSLERSSVEAFF.

V gene TRBV20-1 combines with J gene TRBJ1-6, with 7 bases lining up with TRBD1. The CDR3 contains 16 residues. Germline V gene sequence: CDR1 DFQATT, CDR2 SNEGSKA (reference sequence). V lost 4 bases to trimming and J lost 1 base; unmatched junction nucleotides: 7. CDR3 in amino acids: CSAIGGRGSYNSPLHF. The CDR3 DNA reads as TGCAGTGCTATAGGGGGCAGGGGTTCCTATAATTCACCCCTCCACTTT.

There are a few counts of this clonotype. This chain joins TRBV29-1 and TRBJ1-1, with no clear D. Looked up from germline, CDR1 is SQVTM and CDR2 is ANQGSEA. The CDR3 is 11 amino acids. The ends were cut back, 0 bases at V and 11 bases at J, with 10 bases in the middle. The CDR3 here is CSVEDNSNAFF. The CDR3 coding sequence is TGCAGCGTTGAAGACAACTCTAACGCTTTCTTT.

This clonotype was picked up a small number of times. The V and J genes are TRBV28 and TRBJ2-2, with no clear D. CDR1 is MDHEN, CDR2 SYDVKM, per germline. With 5 bases removed from V and 6 bases from J, the gap between germline ends came to 19 bases. The CDR3 sequence is 16 residues long. CDR3 DNA sequence: TGTGCCAGCAGTCCTGCAGCACCCTCATCCCCCGGGGAGCTGTTTTTT. Protein sequence: CASSPAAPSSPGELFF.

This clonotype was observed a handful of times. J is TRBJ1-1 and V is TRBV13; D is unclear. The V gene's germline CDR1 is PRHDT and CDR2 FYEKMQ (reference sequence). The CDR3 covers 15 residues. V dropped 6 bases and J dropped 0 bases, with 14 bases sitting between them. CDR3 residues: CASSWAGSMNTEAFF. CDR3 coding DNA: TGTGCCAGCAGTTGGGCGGGCAGCATGAACACTGAAGCTTTCTTT.

The table lists this clonotype with a few counts. The chain is built from TRBV10-3 and TRBJ2-1; D unclear. V gave up 0 bases and J gave up 8 bases, with 8 bases separating them. CDR3 size: 13 residues. The germline gives CDR1 ENHRY, CDR2 SYGVKD. CDR3 sequence (DNA): TGTGCCATCAGTGAGTCCCTATTGGATGAGCAGTTCTTC. It codes for CAISESLLDEQFF.

This chain connects TRBV5-1 to TRBJ2-3; D tentatively reads TRBD1 or TRBD2 (5 bases each). This CDR3 spans 15 amino acids. Trimming left V 0 bases short and J 6 bases short, with 14 bases between. Germline CDR1 reads SGHRS; CDR2 reads YFSETQ. The CDR3 coding sequence is TGCGCCAGCAGCTTGGTTGGCAGGTGGGGGGATACGCAGTATTTT. Translation: CASSLVGRWGDTQYF.